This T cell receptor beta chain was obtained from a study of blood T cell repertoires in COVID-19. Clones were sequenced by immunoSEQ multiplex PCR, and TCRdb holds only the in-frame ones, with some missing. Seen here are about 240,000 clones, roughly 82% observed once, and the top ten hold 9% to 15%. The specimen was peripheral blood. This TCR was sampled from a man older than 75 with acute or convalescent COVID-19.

The CDR3 loop is CASSPQGVNYNEQFF. CDR3 coding DNA: TGTGCCAGCAGCCCGCAGGGGGTGAATTACAATGAGCAGTTCTTC. This chain connects TRBV14 to TRBJ2-1; 7 bases match TRBD1. Germline CDR1 is SGHDN and CDR2 is FVKESK. The ends lost 4 bases at V and 4 bases at J; junction bases unmatched: 7. The CDR3 consists of 15 residues.